This TCR beta chain was found in a study of T cell clonality in common variable immunodeficiency. Overall study findings and caveats: In common variable immunodeficiency, TCR beta chains reportedly carried fewer deletions and N-nucleotide insertions.

The sample holds a few counts of this clone. No antigen is known for it. The read comes to an end 3 residues before the CDR3 does, leaving the germline J gene to fill in the end. TCRdb's copy holds only in-frame clones and misses some; the assay was immunoSEQ multiplex PCR. There are tens of thousands of clones in the sample, none observed a single time. This CDR3 has 15 amino acids. Trimming at V came to 4 bases and at J to 4 bases, leaving 7 bases not matched to a gene. CDR1 SGHTA and CDR2 FQGTGA come from the germline V gene. This sequence joins TRBV7-3 and TRBJ2-3; 8 bases map to TRBD1. Sample: peripheral blood mononuclear cells. The TCR sequence derives from a human donor with common variable immunodeficiency. CDR3 loop: CASSSRQGRPDTQYF. The sequenced part of the CDR3 DNA is TGTGCCAGCAGCTCCCGACAGGGGCGTCCAGATACG.